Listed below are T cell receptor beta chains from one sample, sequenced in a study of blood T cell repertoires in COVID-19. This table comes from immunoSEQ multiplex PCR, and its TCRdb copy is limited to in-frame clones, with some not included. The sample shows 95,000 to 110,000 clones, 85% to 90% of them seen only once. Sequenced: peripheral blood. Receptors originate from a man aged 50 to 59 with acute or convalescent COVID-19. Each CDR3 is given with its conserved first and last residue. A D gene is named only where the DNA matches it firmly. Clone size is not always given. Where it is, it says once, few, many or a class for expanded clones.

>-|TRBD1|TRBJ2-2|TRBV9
CASSVVGQEDTGELFF
TGTGCCAGCAGCGTAGTGGGACAGGAGGACACCGGGGAGCTGTTTTTT
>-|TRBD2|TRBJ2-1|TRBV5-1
CASSSTSGFAHNEQFF
TGCGCCAGCAGCTCGACTAGCGGGTTCGCACACAATGAGCAGTTCTTC
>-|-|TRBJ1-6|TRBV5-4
CASSLEGKSSPLHF
TGTGCCAGCAGCTTGGAGGGGAAAAGCTCACCCCTCCACTTT
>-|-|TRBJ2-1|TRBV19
CASSFGTLNNEQFF
TGTGCCAGTAGTTTCGGGACTCTTAACAATGAGCAGTTCTTC
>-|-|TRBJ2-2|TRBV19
CASSIGAGGTSGELFF
TGTGCCAGTAGTATAGGAGCGGGCGGAACAAGCGGGGAGCTGTTTTTT
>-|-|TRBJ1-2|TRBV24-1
CATSEDDGEYGYTF
TGTGCCACCAGTGAGGATGATGGGGAGTATGGCTACACCTTC
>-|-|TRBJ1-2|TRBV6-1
CASSDEYGYTF
TGTGCCAGCAGTGATGAGTATGGCTACACCTTC
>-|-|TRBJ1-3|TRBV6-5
CASRKQGSSGNTIYF
TGTGCCAGCAGGAAACAGGGTAGCTCTGGAAACACCATATATTTT
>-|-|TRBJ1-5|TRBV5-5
CASSPGGDSNQPQHF
TGTGCCAGCAGCCCTGGGGGGGATAGCAATCAGCCCCAGCATTTT
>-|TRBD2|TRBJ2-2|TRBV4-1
CASSHLGLAANTGELFF
TGCGCCAGCAGCCATCTTGGACTAGCGGCCAACACCGGGGAGCTGTTTTTT
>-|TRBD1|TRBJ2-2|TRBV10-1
CASSESDRGYTGELFF
TGCGCCAGCAGTGAGTCTGACAGGGGCTACACCGGGGAGCTGTTTTTT
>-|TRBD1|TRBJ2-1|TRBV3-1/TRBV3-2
CASSHGTETIRNEQFF
TGTGCCAGCAGCCACGGGACAGAGACAATCCGGAATGAGCAGTTCTTC
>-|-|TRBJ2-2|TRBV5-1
CASSLGRTNTGELFF
TGCGCCAGCAGCCTAGGGAGGACTAACACCGGGGAGCTGTTTTTT
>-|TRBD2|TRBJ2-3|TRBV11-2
CASSLVGGISTDTQYF
TGTGCCAGCAGCTTAGTCGGGGGGATTAGCACAGATACGCAGTATTTT
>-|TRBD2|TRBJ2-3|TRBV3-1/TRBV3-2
CASSRGLAGSTDTQYF
TGTGCCAGCAGCCGCGGACTAGCGGGAAGCACAGATACGCAGTATTTT
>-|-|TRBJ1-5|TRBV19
CASSRNGDTNQPQHF
TGTGCCAGTAGTAGAAACGGGGACACCAATCAGCCCCAGCATTTT
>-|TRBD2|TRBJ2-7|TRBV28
CASSPPGLGYEQYF
TGTGCCAGCAGTCCACCGGGACTAGGCTACGAGCAGTACTTC
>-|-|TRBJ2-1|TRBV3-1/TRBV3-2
CASSQVGWGVGGNEQFF
TGTGCCAGCAGCCAAGTAGGTTGGGGGGTAGGTGGAAATGAGCAGTTCTTC
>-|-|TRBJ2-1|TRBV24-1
CATSDFGHEGNEQFF
TGTGCCACCAGTGATTTCGGACATGAAGGGAATGAGCAGTTCTTC
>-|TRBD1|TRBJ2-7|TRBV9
CASSPSGQGAYEQYF
TGTGCCAGCAGCCCCAGTGGGCAGGGGGCTTACGAGCAGTACTTC
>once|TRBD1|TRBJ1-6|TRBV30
CAWSVPDRGPWGIYNSPLHF
TGTGCCTGGAGTGTACCGGACAGGGGGCCCTGGGGGATTTATAATTCACCCCTCCACTTT
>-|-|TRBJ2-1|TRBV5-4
CASSVRTGGRYEQFF
TGTGCCAGCAGCGTGCGGACTGGGGGGAGATATGAGCAGTTCTTC
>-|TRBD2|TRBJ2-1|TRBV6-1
CASSASGGGSYNEQFF
TGTGCCAGCAGTGCCTCCGGGGGGGGTTCCTACAATGAGCAGTTCTTC
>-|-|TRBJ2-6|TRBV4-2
CASSQDLGAQGAGANVLTF
TGTGCCAGCAGCCAAGATTTAGGGGCCCAAGGTGCTGGGGCCAACGTCCTGACTTTC